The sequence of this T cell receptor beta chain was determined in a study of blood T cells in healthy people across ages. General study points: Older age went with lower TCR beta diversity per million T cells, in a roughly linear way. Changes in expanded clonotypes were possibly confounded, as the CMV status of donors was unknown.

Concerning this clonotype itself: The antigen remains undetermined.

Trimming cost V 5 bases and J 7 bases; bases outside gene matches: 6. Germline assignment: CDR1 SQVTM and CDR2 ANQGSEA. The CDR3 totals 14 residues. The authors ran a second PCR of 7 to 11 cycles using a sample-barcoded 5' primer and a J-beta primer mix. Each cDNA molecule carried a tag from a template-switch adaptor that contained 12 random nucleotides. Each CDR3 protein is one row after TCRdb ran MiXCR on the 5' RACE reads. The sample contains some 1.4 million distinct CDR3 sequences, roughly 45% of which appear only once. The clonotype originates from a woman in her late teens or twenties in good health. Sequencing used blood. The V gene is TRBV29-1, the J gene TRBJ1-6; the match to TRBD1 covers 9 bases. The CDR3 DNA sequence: TGCAGCGTTAGGACAGGGGTCTGGAATTCACCCCTCCACTTT. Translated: CSVRTGVWNSPLHF.